The 12 T cell receptor beta chains listed next were all sequenced from one sample in a study of blood T cell repertoires in COVID-19. Only in-frame clones appear in the TCRdb table, and some are missing; sequencing was by immunoSEQ multiplex PCR. Of roughly 320,000 clones in the sample, around nine tenths are singletons; the top ten hold about 2%. The sequenced sample was peripheral blood. These TCRs come from a woman aged 25 to 39 with COVID-19, enrolled during active disease.

This chain joins TRBV10-2 and TRBJ2-3; 10 positions agree with TRBD1. The V segment lost 2 bases and the J segment 8 bases; nucleotides outside the gene matches: 7. CDR1 is WSHSY, CDR2 SAAADI, per germline. There are 15 residues in the CDR3. CDR3: CASSETGTGEGTQYF. The CDR3 region has the DNA TGCGCCAGCAGTGAGACCGGGACAGGGGAGGGTACGCAGTATTTT.

In nucleotides, the CDR3 is TGTGCCTGGGAAGACAGTTACGAAAAACTGTTTTTT. This encodes CAWEDSYEKLFF. This rearrangement joins TRBV30 to TRBJ1-4; possible D gene TRBD1, 5 bases. V dropped 5 bases and J dropped 8 bases, with 12 bases sitting between them. The CDR3 consists of 12 residues. Germline CDR1 and CDR2: GTSNPN and SVGIG (reference sequence).

This chain uses TRBV20-1 with TRBJ1-1; possibly TRBD1 for D (5 bases). From germline, CDR1 is DFQATT and CDR2 SNEGSKA (reference sequence). V lost 3 bases to trimming and J lost 1 base, with 9 bases between them. The CDR3 loop spans 13 amino acids. Here the CDR3 DNA reads TGCAGTGCTAGTTACAGGTGGAACACTGAAGCTTTCTTT. This gives the protein CSASYRWNTEAFF.

V and J are TRBV4-1 and TRBJ2-1, with a possible D match to TRBD2 (5 bases). V was cut by 8 bases and J by 8 bases, with 19 bases left in between. Germline CDR1 reads MGHRA; CDR2 reads YSYEKL. This CDR3 is built from 14 residues. The CDR3 loop reads CASRPVGDRDEQFF. As DNA, the CDR3 is TGCGCCAGCCGCCCTGTCGGGGATAGAGATGAGCAGTTCTTC.

The chain joins TRBV11-2 to TRBJ1-3; no reliable D call. Germline CDR1 reads SGHAT; CDR2 reads FQNNGV. The CDR3 consists of 17 residues. Trimming stripped 6 bases from V and 2 bases from J, with 20 bases between. The CDR3 DNA sequence: TGTGCCAGCAGTCTCTCATCCCCGGGGAGTACTGGAAACACCATATATTTT. Residues: CASSLSSPGSTGNTIYF.

With respect to this clone: The sample holds other DNA sequences that translate to the same CDR3. This chain uses TRBV5-6 with TRBJ1-2, with unresolved D. Trimming left V 5 bases short and J 4 bases short, with 9 bases between. Germline CDR1 and CDR2: SGHDT and YYEEEE. The CDR3 covers 12 residues. In DNA, the CDR3 is TGTGCCAGCAGTCTCGGCGGCTATGGCTACACCTTC. It specifies CASSLGGYGYTF. Drawing the rest from reference TRBV5-6 and TRBJ1-2, the complete variable domain is DAGVTQSPTHLIKTRGQQVTLRCSPKSGHDTVSWYQQALGQGPQFIFQYYEEEERQRGNFPDRFSGHQFPNYSSELNVNALLLGDSALYLCASSLGGYGYTFGSGTRLTVV.

This clone showed up just once. The rearrangement joins TRBV9 to TRBJ2-1; TRBD1 aligns across 11 bases. Germline CDR1 is SGDLS and CDR2 is YYNGEE. This CDR3 is built from 16 residues. J gave up 6 bases and V 5 bases, and 10 bases lay outside the gene matches. The CDR3 region is CASSPFGTGGFNEQFF. The CDR3 nucleotides are TGTGCCAGCAGTCCCTTTGGGACAGGGGGTTTCAATGAGCAGTTCTTC. Full variable domain (remainder filled in from reference TRBV9 and TRBJ2-1): DSGVTQTPKHLITATGQRVTLRCSPRSGDLSVYWYQQSLDQGLQFLIQYYNGEERAKGNILERFSAQQFPDLHSELNLSSLELGDSALYFCASSPFGTGGFNEQFFGPGTRLTVL.

The V and J genes are TRBV15 and TRBJ2-1; 9 bases agree with TRBD2. The CDR3 contains 15 residues. With 1 base clipped from V and 8 bases from J, the junction kept 6 bases outside the gene matches. Germline V CDR1 and CDR2: LNHNV, YYDKDF (reference sequence). CDR3 loop: CATSRGSGGGDEQFF. Here the CDR3 DNA reads TGTGCCACCAGCAGAGGTAGCGGGGGTGGGGATGAGCAGTTCTTC.

V usage is TRBV29-1 and J usage is TRBJ1-1; D uncertain. This CDR3 has 13 amino acids. Trimming removed 6 bases at V and 4 bases at J, with 15 bases between. The V gene's germline CDR1 is SQVTM and CDR2 ANQGSEA. The CDR3 sequence: CSVGVVEGTEAFF. The CDR3 DNA follows: TGCAGCGTCGGTGTGGTGGAGGGCACTGAAGCTTTCTTT.

J is TRBJ2-2 and V is TRBV4-2, with D tentatively TRBD2 (5 bases). The germline CDR1 and CDR2 sequences are LGHNA and YNFKEQ. V lost 0 bases, J lost 4 bases, and 6 bases lay in between. This CDR3 spans 14 amino acids. In DNA, the CDR3 is TGTGCCAGCAGCCAAGAAGAGGGCACCGGGGAGCTGTTTTTT. Its protein product is CASSQEEGTGELFF.

This rearrangement joins TRBV4-3 to TRBJ1-1; D gene ambiguous. The ends were cut back, 1 base at V and 0 bases at J, with 12 bases in the middle. Germline V gene data show CDR1 as LGHNA and CDR2 as YSLEER. This CDR3 is built from 16 residues. Written as DNA, the CDR3 is TGCGCCAGCAGCCAAGGGGGAGGTGGTCTGAACACTGAAGCTTTCTTT. This sequence encodes CASSQGGGGLNTEAFF.

The rearrangement uses TRBV2 and TRBJ1-1; tentatively, D is TRBD1 (6 bases). The germline V gene has CDR1 SNHLY and CDR2 FYNNEI. V was shortened by 6 bases and J by 4 bases, with 18 bases between the two germline ends. The CDR3 consists of 15 residues. The CDR3 protein is CASRPGSGTFTEAFF. CDR3 nucleotide sequence: TGTGCCAGCAGACCGGGGTCGGGGACATTCACTGAAGCTTTCTTT.